This note documents a single T cell receptor (beta chain) sequence. The data stem from a study of blood T cell repertoires in COVID-19. As for the study in general: Sites in the United States, Italy and Spain provided acute and convalescent COVID-19 samples. In each case, the material was cDNA or gDNA derived from T cells, B-cell-depleted T cells, or PBMCs.

Original processing notes: Amplification with reference gene primers provided the estimates of nucleated cell counts. The method was immunoSEQ multiplex PCR; TCRdb's version includes in-frame clones alone and lacks a portion of them. From that table come the V and J calls and clone size; the DNA was used to work out D and trimming. The sample yields about 280,000 clones, approximately 86% seen once. This CDR3 contains 14 residues. Germline assignment: CDR1 LNHDA and CDR2 SQIVND (reference sequence). V was clipped by 1 base and J by 8 bases, with 11 bases between them. The source material was peripheral blood. The V gene is TRBV19, the J gene TRBJ2-2; D perhaps matches TRBD2 (5 bases). The clonotype was recovered from a man aged 18 to 30 with active or convalescent COVID-19. The CDR3 DNA is TGTGCCAGTAGTATAGGGACTTCTGCGGGGGAGCTGTTTTTT. Its protein is CASSIGTSAGELFF.